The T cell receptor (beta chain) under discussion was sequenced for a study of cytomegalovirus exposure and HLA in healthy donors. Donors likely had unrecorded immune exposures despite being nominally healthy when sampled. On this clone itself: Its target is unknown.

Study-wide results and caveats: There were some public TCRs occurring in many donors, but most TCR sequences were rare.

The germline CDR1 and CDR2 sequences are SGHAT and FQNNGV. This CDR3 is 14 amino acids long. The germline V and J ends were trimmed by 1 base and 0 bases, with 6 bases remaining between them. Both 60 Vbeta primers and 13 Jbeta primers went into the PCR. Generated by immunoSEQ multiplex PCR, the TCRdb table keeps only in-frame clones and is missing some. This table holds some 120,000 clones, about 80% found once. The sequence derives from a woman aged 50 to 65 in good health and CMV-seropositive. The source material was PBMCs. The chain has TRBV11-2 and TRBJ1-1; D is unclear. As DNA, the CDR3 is TGTGCCAGCAGCTTAGGAGGGCTGAACACTGAAGCTTTCTTT. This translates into CASSLGGLNTEAFF. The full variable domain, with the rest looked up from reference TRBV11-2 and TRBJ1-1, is EAGVAQSPRYKIIEKRQSVAFWCNPISGHATLYWYQQILGQGPKLLIQFQNNGVVDDSQLPKDRFSAERLKGVDSTLKIQPAKLEDSAVYLCASSLGGLNTEAFFGQGTRLTVV.